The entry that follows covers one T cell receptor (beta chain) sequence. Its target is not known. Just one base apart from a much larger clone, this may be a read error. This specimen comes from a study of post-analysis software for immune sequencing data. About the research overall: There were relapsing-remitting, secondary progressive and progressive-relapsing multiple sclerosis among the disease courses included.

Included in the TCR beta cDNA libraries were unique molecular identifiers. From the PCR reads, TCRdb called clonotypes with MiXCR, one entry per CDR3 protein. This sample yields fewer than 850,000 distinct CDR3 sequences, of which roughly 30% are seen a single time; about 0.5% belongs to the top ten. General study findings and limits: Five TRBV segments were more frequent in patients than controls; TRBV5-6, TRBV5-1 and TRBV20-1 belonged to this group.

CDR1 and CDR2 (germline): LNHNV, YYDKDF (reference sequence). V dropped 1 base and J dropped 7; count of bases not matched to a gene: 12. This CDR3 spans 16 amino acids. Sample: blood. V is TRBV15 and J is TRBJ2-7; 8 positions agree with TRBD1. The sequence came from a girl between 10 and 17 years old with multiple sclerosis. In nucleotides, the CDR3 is TGTGCCACCAGCAGAGTTCAGGGGGCGCCCCCACATGAGCAGTACTTC. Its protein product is CATSRVQGAPPHEQYF.